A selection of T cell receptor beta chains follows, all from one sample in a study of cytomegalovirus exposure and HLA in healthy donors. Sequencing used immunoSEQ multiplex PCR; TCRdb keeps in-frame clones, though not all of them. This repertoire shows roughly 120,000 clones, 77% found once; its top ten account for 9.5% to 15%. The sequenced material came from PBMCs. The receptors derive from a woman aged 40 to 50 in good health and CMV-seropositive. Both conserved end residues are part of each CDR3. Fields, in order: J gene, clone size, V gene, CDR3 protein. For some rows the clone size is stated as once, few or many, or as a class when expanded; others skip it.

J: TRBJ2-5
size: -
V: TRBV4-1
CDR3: CASSQVQQTRPQETQYF

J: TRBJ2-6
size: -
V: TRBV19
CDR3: CASSISGAGANVLTF

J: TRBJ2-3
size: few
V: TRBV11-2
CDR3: CASSHLRGRIPTDTQYF

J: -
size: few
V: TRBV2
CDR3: CASRPPRSYEQYF

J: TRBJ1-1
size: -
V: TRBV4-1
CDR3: CASIGWGLGEAFF

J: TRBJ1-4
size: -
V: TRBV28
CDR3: CASNSNEGTGADNEKLFF

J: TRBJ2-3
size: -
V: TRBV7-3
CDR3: CASSLSGGAGDTQYF

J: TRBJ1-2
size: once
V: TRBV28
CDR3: CASSRRQRFYGYTF

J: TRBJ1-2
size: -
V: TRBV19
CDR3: CASTWAGVYGYTF

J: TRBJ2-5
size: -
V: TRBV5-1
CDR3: CASSVTGGVETQYF

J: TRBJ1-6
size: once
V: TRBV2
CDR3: CASSPTGGPLHF

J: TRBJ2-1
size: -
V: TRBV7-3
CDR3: CASSSQADRDEQFF

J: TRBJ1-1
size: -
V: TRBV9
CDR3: CASSVVGEGEAFF

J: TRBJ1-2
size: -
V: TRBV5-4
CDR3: CASSGTGTGYGYTF

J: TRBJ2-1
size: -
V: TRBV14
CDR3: CASSQDTGTVHEQFF

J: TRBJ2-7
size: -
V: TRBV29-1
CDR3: CSVGRRQVYEQYF

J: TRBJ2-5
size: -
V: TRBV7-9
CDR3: CASSLTTGLEQYF

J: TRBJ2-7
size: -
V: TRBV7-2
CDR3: CASSHRDRNYEQYF

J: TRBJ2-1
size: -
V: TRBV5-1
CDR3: CASIPPGASSYNEQFF

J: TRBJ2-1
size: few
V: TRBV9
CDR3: CASSVGGGLEQFF

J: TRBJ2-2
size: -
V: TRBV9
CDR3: CASSVDSGAGSNTGELFF

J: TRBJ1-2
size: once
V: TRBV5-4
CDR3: CASSRPDRDYGYTF

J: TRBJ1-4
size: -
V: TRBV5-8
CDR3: CASSSRDRLPWANEKLFF

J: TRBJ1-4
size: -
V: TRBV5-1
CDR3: CASSLGDLNEKLFF

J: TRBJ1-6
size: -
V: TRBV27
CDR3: CASAREPSSPLHF

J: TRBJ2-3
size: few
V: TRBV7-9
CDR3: CASSLGQGGGDTQYF

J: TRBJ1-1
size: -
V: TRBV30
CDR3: CAWTLSVRTEAFF

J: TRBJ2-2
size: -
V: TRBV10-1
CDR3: CASSKTTGGELFF

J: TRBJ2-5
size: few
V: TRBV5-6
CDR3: CASSLRGGTQYF

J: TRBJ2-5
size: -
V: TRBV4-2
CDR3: CASSQVGGEETQYF

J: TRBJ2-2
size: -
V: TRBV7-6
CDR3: CASSIRGGSGELFF

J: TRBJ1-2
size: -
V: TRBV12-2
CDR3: CASRLDRKGRADYGYTF

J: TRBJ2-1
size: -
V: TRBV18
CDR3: CASSQLAGQGYNEQFF

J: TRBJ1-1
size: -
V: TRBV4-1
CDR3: CASSQDAEYTEAFF

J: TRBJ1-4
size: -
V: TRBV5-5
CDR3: CASSLVAGSGEKLFF

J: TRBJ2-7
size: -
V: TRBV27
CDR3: CASSLTGTPYEQYF

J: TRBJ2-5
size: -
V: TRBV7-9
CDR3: CASSQQGEETQYF

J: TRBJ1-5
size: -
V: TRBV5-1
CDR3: CASSPGTEGQPQHF

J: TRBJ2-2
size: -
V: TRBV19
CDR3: CASSMASGSTNTGELFF

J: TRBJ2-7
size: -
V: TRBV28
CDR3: CASSLIGAGQYEQYF

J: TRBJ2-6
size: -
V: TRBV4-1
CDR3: CASSQDRRSGANVLTF

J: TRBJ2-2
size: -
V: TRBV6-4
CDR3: CASKTSGNTGELFF